The clone carrying this TCR beta chain was counted at least ten times. What it recognizes is unknown. The sample originates from a study of cytomegalovirus exposure and HLA in healthy donors. General study findings and limits: Altogether, 150 to 200 TCR beta chains were recorded as cytomegalovirus-associated.

A multiplex PCR was run with 60 Vbeta primers and 13 Jbeta primers. Some clones are missing from TCRdb's copy, which holds only in-frame ones; the method was immunoSEQ multiplex PCR. In the table there are 60,000 to 75,000 clones, 55% to 65% of which are singletons. The donors comprised healthy bone marrow donors. The V end was cut by 1 base, the J end by 5 bases, with 12 bases between. CDR1 SGHRS and CDR2 YFSETQ come from the germline V gene. The CDR3 consists of 15 residues. This clonotype was obtained from a woman in her 50s in good health and CMV-seronegative. The V gene is TRBV5-1, the J gene TRBJ1-4; the D is unclear. The sample consisted of PBMCs. The CDR3 nucleotides are TGCGCCAGCAGCTTGTACGGGAGCTGGAATGAAAAACTGTTTTTT. This encodes CASSLYGSWNEKLFF.